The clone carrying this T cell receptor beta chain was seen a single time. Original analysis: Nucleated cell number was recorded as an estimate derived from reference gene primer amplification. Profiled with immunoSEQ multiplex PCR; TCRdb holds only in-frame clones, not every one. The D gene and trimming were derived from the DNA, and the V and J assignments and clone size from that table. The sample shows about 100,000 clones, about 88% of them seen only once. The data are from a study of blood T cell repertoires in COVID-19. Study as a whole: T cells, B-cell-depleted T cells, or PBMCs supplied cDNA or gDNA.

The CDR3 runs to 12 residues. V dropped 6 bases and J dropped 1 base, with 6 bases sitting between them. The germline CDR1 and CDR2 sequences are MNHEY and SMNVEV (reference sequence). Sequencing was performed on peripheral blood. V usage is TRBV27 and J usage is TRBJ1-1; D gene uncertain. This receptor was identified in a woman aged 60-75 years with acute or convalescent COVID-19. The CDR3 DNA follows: TGTGCCAGCAGACAGTGGAACACTGAAGCTTTCTTT. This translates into CASRQWNTEAFF.